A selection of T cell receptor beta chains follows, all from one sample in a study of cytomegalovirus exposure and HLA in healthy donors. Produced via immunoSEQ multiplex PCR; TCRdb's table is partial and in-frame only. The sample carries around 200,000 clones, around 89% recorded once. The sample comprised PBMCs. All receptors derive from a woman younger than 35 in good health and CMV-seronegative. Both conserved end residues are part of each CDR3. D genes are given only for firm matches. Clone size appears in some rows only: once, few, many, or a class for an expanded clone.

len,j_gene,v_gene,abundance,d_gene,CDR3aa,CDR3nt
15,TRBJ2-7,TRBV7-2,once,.,CASSFAGSTPIEQYF,TGTGCCAGCAGCTTTGCGGGATCCACCCCCATCGAGCAGTACTTC
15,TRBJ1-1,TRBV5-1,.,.,CASSQTGLHGTEAFF,TGCGCCAGCAGCCAGACCGGGTTACATGGGACTGAAGCTTTCTTT
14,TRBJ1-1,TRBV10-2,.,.,CASSEQGSVTEAFF,TGCGCCAGCAGTGAGCAGGGTAGTGTCACTGAAGCTTTCTTT
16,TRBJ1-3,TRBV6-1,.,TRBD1,CASSELWTGRGNTIYF,TGTGCCAGCAGTGAACTTTGGACAGGGAGAGGAAACACCATATATTTT
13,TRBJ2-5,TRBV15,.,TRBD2,CATSRTSVETQYF,TGTGCCACCAGCAGAACTAGCGTGGAGACCCAGTACTTC
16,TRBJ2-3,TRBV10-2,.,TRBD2,CASSDASGSFTDTQYF,TGCGCCAGCAGTGACGCTAGCGGGAGTTTCACAGATACGCAGTATTTT
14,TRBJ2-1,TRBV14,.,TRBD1,CASSRYRGPNEQFF,TGTGCCAGCAGCCGGTACAGGGGGCCCAATGAGCAGTTCTTC
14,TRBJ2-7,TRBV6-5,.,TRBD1,CASSRTGLNYEQYF,TGTGCCAGCAGTCGGACAGGATTAAACTACGAGCAGTACTTC
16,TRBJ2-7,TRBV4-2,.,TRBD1,CASSQDLRQGPHEQYF,TGTGCCAGCAGCCAAGATCTACGACAGGGGCCCCACGAGCAGTACTTC
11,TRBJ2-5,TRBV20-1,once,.,CSARRGETQYF,TGCAGTGCCAGACGGGGAGAGACCCAGTACTTC
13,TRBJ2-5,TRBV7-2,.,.,CASSLGQSETQYF,TGTGCCAGCAGCTTAGGTCAGTCGGAGACCCAGTACTTC
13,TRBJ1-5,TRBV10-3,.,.,CAISESAVGPQHF,TGTGCCATCAGTGAGTCCGCGGTTGGGCCCCAGCATTTT
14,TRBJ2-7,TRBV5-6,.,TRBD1,CASSIRQGAGEQYF,TGTGCCAGCAGCATCCGACAGGGGGCGGGTGAGCAGTACTTC
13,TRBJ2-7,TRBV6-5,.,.,CASSPTENVEQYF,TGTGCCAGCAGTCCTACGGAGAACGTCGAGCAGTACTTC
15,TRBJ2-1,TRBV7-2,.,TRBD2,CASSLGSGSRNEQFF,TGTGCCAGCAGCTTAGGTAGCGGGAGCCGCAATGAGCAGTTCTTC
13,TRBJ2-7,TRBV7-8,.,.,CASSTYLADVQYF,TGTGCCAGCAGCACCTACCTAGCAGACGTGCAGTACTTC
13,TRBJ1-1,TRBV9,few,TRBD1,CASSHRGETEAFF,TGTGCCAGCAGCCACAGGGGAGAGACTGAAGCTTTCTTT
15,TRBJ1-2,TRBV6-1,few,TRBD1,CASRGQGAGDYGYTF,TGTGCCAGCAGGGGACAGGGGGCGGGAGACTATGGCTACACCTTC
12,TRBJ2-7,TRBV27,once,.,CASRGALYEQYF,TGTGCCAGCAGGGGGGCCCTCTACGAGCAGTACTTC
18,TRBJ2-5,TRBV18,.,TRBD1,CASSPSRSGTGGTETQYF,TGTGCCAGCTCACCATCAAGGTCCGGGACAGGGGGTACTGAGACCCAGTACTTC
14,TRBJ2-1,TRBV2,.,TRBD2,CASTGLKALNEQFF,TGTGCCAGCACGGGACTAAAGGCTCTCAATGAGCAGTTCTTC
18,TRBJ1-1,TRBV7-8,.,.,CASSSVPWDTSLNTEAFF,TGTGCCAGCAGCTCCGTCCCTTGGGACACCTCACTGAACACTGAAGCTTTCTTT
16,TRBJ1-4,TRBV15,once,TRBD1,CATSRGPDRGLEKLFF,TGTGCCACCAGCAGAGGTCCGGACAGGGGGCTTGAAAAACTGTTTTTT
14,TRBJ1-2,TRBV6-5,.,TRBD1,CASRTGEGAYGYTF,TGTGCCAGCAGGACAGGGGAGGGGGCTTATGGCTACACCTTC
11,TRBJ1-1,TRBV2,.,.,CASRANTEAFF,TGTGCCAGCCGCGCGAACACTGAAGCTTTCTTT
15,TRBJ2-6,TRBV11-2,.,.,CASSFVFSGANVLTF,TGTGCCAGCAGCTTCGTTTTCTCTGGGGCCAACGTCCTGACTTTC
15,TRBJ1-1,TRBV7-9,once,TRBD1,CASSSWDRMNTEAFF,TGTGCCAGCAGCTCCTGGGACAGGATGAACACTGAAGCTTTCTTT
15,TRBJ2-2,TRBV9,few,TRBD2,CASSSGRTGGGELFF,TGTGCCAGCAGTAGCGGGAGGACAGGAGGCGGGGAGCTGTTTTTT
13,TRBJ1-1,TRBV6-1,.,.,CASSERLNTEAFF,TGTGCCAGCAGTGAGAGGTTGAACACTGAAGCTTTCTTT